This entry is about one T cell receptor beta chain. CDR1 and CDR2 from the germline V gene are SNHLY and FYNNEI. V trimming: 1 base; J trimming: 0 bases; junction bases outside the gene matches: 6. The CDR3 loop spans 16 amino acids. The data were obtained in a study of blood T cell repertoires in COVID-19. As for the study in general: Both acute and convalescent COVID-19 samples were obtained from the United States, Italy and Spain. Sources were T cells, B-cell-depleted T cells, or PBMCs; the material itself was cDNA or gDNA.

In the authors' methods: Estimated nucleated cell counts came from reference gene primer amplification. Here immunoSEQ multiplex PCR was the method, and the copy in TCRdb shows in-frame clones only, minus some. That table furnishes V, J and clone size, whereas the DNA furnished D and trimming. In the table there are approximately 170,000 clones, about nine tenths of which are singletons. The V and J genes are TRBV2 and TRBJ2-7, with 7 positions matching TRBD2. The material sequenced was peripheral blood. The clonotype was recovered from a man between 65 and 80 years old with acute or convalescent COVID-19. This CDR3 reads CASSEGGGGSSYEQYF. CDR3 nucleotides: TGTGCCAGCAGTGAAGGGGGTGGCGGGAGCTCCTACGAGCAGTACTTC.